Following are 7 T cell receptor beta chains from one sample sequenced in a study of blood T cell repertoires in COVID-19. Measured with immunoSEQ multiplex PCR; TCRdb has only the in-frame clones, and not every one. The sample has roughly 110,000 clones, approximately 80% seen once. Sequencing input: peripheral blood. Receptor source: a man aged 80 or over with COVID-19, enrolled during active disease.

This clone has only one observation. Germline and junction disagree at one end, which may indicate a read error. The V gene is TRBV7-9, the J gene TRBJ2-1, with 11 bases that match TRBD2. The CDR3 has 13 amino acids. Germline CDR1 SEHNR, CDR2 FQNEAQ (reference sequence). The CDR3 spells CASSLAGGNEQFF. The CDR3 nucleotides are TGTGCCAGCAGCCTAGCGGGAGGCAATGAGCAGTTCTTC.

This clone was observed once. This rearrangement joins TRBV6-5 to TRBJ2-1; tentative D call: TRBD1 (5 bases). The germline CDR1 and CDR2 sequences are MNHEY and SVGAGI. This CDR3 is 13 amino acids long. V lost 0 bases and J lost 15, with 15 bases in between. CDR3 DNA sequence: TGTGCCAGCAGTTACTCGGCAGGACAACGAGGGTTCTTC. This gives the protein CASSYSAGQRGFF.

The chain is built from TRBV29-1 and TRBJ2-1; 12 nucleotides line up with TRBD2. The CDR3 extends over 16 amino acids. The V and J ends lost 5 bases and 8 bases, in that order; junction bases with no gene match: 13. Per germline, CDR1 SQVTM and CDR2 ANQGSEA. CDR3: CSVPTVTSGRVDEQFF. In nucleotides, the CDR3 is TGCAGCGTTCCGACTGTGACTAGCGGGAGAGTCGATGAGCAGTTCTTC.

This rearrangement joins TRBV2 to TRBJ1-1; 9 nucleotides line up with TRBD1. CDR3 length equals 14 residues. Germline V lookup: CDR1 SNHLY, CDR2 FYNNEI. Trimming at V came to 8 bases and at J to 11 bases, leaving 15 bases not matched to a gene. Written as DNA, the CDR3 is TGTGCCAGCGCCGAGAGGGACAGGGTTGCCGGGGCTTTCTTT. Translation: CASAERDRVAGAFF.

The rearrangement links TRBV19 to TRBJ2-3; 10 bases align to TRBD1. In germline, CDR1 is LNHDA, CDR2 SQIVND (reference sequence). This CDR3 has 19 amino acids. J was trimmed by 1 base and V by 3 bases; bases with no gene match: 13. CDR3 in amino acids: CASSIQAGTGVGGTDTQYF. In DNA form, the CDR3 reads TGTGCCAGTAGTATCCAAGCCGGGACAGGGGTCGGCGGCACAGATACGCAGTATTTT.

Of note for this clone: One end of the junction fails to match germline, which may point to a read error. The V and J genes are TRBV7-2 and TRBJ2-5, with 7 bases identical to TRBD2. This CDR3 spans 15 amino acids. Germline values: CDR1 SGHTA, CDR2 FQGNSA. The CDR3 is CASSIAAGPRETQYF. CDR3 sequence (DNA): TGTGCCAGCAGCATAGCAGCGGGACCACGGGAGACCCAGTACTTC.

In its sample, this clone was seen a few times. The chain employs TRBV27 and TRBJ2-3, with 14 bases that match TRBD2. The trim removed 3 bases at V and 4 bases at J, leaving 3 bases unmatched. The CDR3 loop spans 16 amino acids. Germline loops: CDR1 MNHEY, CDR2 SMNVEV (reference sequence). CDR3 sequence (DNA): TGTGCCAGCAGTTTGACGGGACTAGCGGGAGCAGATACGCAGTATTTT. Translating it yields CASSLTGLAGADTQYF.